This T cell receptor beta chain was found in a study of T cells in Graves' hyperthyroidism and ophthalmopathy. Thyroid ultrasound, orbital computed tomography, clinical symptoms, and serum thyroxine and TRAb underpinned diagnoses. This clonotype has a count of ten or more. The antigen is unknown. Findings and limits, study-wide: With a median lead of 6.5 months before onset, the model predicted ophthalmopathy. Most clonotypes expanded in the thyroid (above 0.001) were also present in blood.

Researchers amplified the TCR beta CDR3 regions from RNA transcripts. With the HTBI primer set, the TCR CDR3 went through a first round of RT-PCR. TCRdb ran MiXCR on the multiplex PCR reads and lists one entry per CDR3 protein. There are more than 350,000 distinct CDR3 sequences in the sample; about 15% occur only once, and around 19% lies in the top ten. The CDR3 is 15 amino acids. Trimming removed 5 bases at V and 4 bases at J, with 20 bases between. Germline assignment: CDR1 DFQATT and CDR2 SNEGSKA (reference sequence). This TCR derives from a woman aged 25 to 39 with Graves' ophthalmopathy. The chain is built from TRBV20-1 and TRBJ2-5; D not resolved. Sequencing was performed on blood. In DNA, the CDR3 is TGCAGTGCTTCCTTCTACAGAGGATTAGGAGAGACCCAGTACTTC. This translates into CSASFYRGLGETQYF.